These 3 T cell receptor beta chains were all obtained from the same sample, sequenced in a study of CD8 T cells in Susac syndrome. It was with random hexamers that 0.5 to 1 ug RNA was reverse transcribed. TCRdb reanalysed the immunoSEQ multiplex PCR reads using MiXCR and keeps one entry per CDR3 protein. The sample contains 150,000 to 200,000 distinct CDR3 sequences, about 95% of which appear only once. The sequencing input was CD4+ T cells from PBMCs. The receptors were gathered from a human donor in good health.

The J gene is TRBJ2-1, the V gene TRBV18; 12 bases map to TRBD1. The CDR3 runs to 15 residues. V shed 6 bases and J 6 bases; nucleotides not matched to a gene: 6. CDR1 is KGHSH, CDR2 LQKENI, per germline. CDR3 loop: CASSAGTGGFNEQFF. CDR3 in DNA: TGTGCCAGCTCCGCCGGGACAGGGGGCTTCAATGAGCAGTTCTTC.

There are a few counts of this clonotype. This chain joins TRBV12-3 or TRBV12-4 and TRBJ2-1; D not certain. The CDR3 contains 11 residues. V lost 6 bases and J lost 4, with 4 bases in between. The CDR3 spells CASSLYNEQFF. The CDR3 region has the DNA TGTGCCAGCAGCCTTTACAATGAGCAGTTCTTC.

This chain connects TRBV5-4 to TRBJ2-7, with D possibly being TRBD1 (5 bases). CDR1 and CDR2 from the germline V gene are SGHNT and YYREEE (reference sequence). Trimming shortened V by 2 bases and J by 3 bases, and 21 bases separated the two germline ends. This CDR3 contains 17 residues. As DNA, the CDR3 is TGTGCCAGCAGCTTCATGGGGTCCTCCAGGGTGCTCTACGAGCAGTACTTC. Protein sequence: CASSFMGSSRVLYEQYF.